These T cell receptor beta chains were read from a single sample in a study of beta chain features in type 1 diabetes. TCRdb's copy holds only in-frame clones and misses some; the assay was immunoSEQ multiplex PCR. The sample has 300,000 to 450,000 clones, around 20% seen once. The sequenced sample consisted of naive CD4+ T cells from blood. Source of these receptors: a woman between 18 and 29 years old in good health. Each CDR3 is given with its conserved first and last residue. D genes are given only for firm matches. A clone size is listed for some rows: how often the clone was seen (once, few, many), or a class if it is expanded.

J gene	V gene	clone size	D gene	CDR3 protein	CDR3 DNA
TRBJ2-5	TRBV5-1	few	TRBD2	CASSLGLAGGETQYF	TGCGCCAGCAGCTTGGGACTAGCGGGGGGAGAGACCCAGTACTTC
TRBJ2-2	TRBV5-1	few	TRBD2	CASSLLSSGANTGELFF	TGCGCCAGCAGCTTGCTCTCTAGCGGGGCTAACACCGGGGAGCTGTTTTTT
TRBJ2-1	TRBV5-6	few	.	CARRQVHNEQFF	TGTGCCAGGAGACAAGTTCACAATGAGCAGTTCTTC
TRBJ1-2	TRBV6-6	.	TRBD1	CASSRDSIYGYTF	TGTGCCAGCAGCCGGGACAGCATCTATGGCTACACCTTC
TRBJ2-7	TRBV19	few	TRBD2	CASSQPGLIAGEQYF	TGTGCCAGTAGCCAACCGGGACTAATAGCGGGCGAGCAGTACTTC
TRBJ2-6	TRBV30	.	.	CASPGGANVLTF	TGTGCCTCCCCGGGGGGGGCCAACGTCCTGACTTTC
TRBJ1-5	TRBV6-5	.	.	CASRDWTVSNQPQHF	TGTGCCAGCAGGGATTGGACAGTGAGCAATCAGCCCCAGCATTTT
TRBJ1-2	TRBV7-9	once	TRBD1	CASSSWTGSDGYTF	TGTGCCAGCAGCTCATGGACAGGGTCTGACGGCTACACCTTC
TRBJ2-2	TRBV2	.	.	CASRLDYTGELFF	TGTGCCAGCAGACTAGATTACACCGGGGAGCTGTTTTTT
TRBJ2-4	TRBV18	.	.	CASSPELAKNIQYF	TGTGCCAGCTCACCGGAGTTAGCCAAAAACATTCAGTACTTC
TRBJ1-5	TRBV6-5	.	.	CASSLSPSGNQPQHF	TGTGCCAGCAGTTTGTCCCCTTCGGGCAATCAGCCCCAGCATTTT
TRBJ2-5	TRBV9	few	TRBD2	CASSVGLAEYQETQYF	TGTGCCAGCAGCGTAGGCCTAGCGGAGTACCAAGAGACCCAGTACTTC
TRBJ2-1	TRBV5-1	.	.	CASSQDSYNEQFF	TGCGCCAGCAGCCAGGACTCTTACAATGAGCAGTTCTTC
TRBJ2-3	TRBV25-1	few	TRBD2	CASSTSGSLFTDTQYF	TGTGCCAGCAGTACTAGCGGCTCCCTATTCACAGATACGCAGTATTTT
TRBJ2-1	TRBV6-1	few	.	CASSGNSNEQFF	TGTGCCAGCAGCGGAAACAGCAATGAGCAGTTCTTC
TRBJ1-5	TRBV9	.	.	CASSRAGGSNQPQHF	TGTGCCAGCAGTCGAGCGGGGGGGAGCAATCAGCCCCAGCATTTT
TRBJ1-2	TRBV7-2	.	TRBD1	CASSLAQGVGHGYTF	TGTGCCAGCAGCTTAGCCCAGGGGGTGGGGCATGGCTACACCTTC
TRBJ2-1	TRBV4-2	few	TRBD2	CASSQESTSGGAKQFF	TGTGCCAGCAGCCAAGAATCGACTAGCGGGGGGGCTAAGCAGTTCTTC
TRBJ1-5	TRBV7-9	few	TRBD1	CASSGTGGLQPQHF	TGTGCCAGCAGCGGGACAGGGGGCCTTCAGCCCCAGCATTTT
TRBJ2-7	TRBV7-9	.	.	CASSLAKWGQRREQYF	TGTGCCAGCAGCTTAGCGAAGTGGGGACAACGGCGGGAGCAGTACTTC
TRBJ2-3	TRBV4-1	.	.	CASSQEGDIPSTDTQYF	TGCGCCAGCAGCCAAGAGGGGGACATCCCCAGCACAGATACGCAGTATTTT
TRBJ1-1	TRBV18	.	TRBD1	CASSPRAQGHTEAFF	TGTGCCAGCTCACCACGGGCACAGGGGCACACTGAAGCTTTCTTT
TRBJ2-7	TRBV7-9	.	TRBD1	CASSRGQGLAYEQYF	TGTGCCAGCAGCCGAGGACAGGGGCTGGCCTACGAGCAGTACTTC
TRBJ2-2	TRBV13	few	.	CASSRITGELFF	TGTGCCAGCAGCCGTATAACTGGGGAGCTGTTTTTT
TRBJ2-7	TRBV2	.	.	CASSDQSGGYEQYF	TGTGCCAGCAGTGATCAGTCTGGGGGGTACGAGCAGTACTTC
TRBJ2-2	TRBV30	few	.	CAWSVMDSDTGELFF	TGTGCCTGGAGTGTAATGGACTCTGACACCGGGGAGCTGTTTTTT
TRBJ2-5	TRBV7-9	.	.	CASSPRGRAQETQYF	TGTGCCAGCAGTCCCAGGGGAAGGGCCCAAGAGACCCAGTACTTC
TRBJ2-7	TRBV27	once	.	CASRRGGETYEQYF	TGTGCCAGCAGGAGAGGGGGGGAAACCTACGAGCAGTACTTC